This passage covers 3 T cell receptor beta chains from one sample sequenced in a study of blood T cell repertoires in COVID-19 (dated by TCRdb to 2020 to 2022). The library was built by means of the immunoSEQ multiplex PCR assay. This immuneACCESS table, as held by TCRdb, lists in-frame sequences with V and J called but not all clones. Of the missing ones, under half trace to an unresolved V gene in checked studies; the others have no known cause. Here the sample has tens of thousands of clones; about four fifths occur a single time. The ten largest clones take up about a sixth of the sample. Material for sequencing was peripheral blood. The receptors originated from a woman aged 60-75 years with acute or convalescent COVID-19.

As regards this clone: Within the sample, other DNA sequences also encode this same CDR3. V gene TRBV11-3 combines with J gene TRBJ1-2; no firm D call. The CDR3 sequence is 12 residues long. V was cut by 4 bases and J by 2 bases, with 5 bases left in between. Per the germline V gene, CDR1 is SGHNT and CDR2 is YENEEA. Written as DNA, the CDR3 is TGTGCCAGCAGCTCTACCAACTATGGCTACACCTTC. Translation gives CASSSTNYGYTF.

The chain joins TRBV11-2 to TRBJ1-3; TRBD1 might be the D (6 bases). Trimming pared 1 base from V and 0 bases from J, leaving 16 bases between. The germline CDR1 and CDR2 sequences are SGHAT and FQNNGV. This CDR3 has 18 residues. The CDR3 DNA reads as TGTGCCAGCAGCTTAGGGGTAGGGGGATCCGGCTCTGGAAACACCATATATTTT. It encodes CASSLGVGGSGSGNTIYF.

The chain carries TRBV28 and TRBJ1-2; D might be TRBD1 (6 bases). V lost 1 base and J lost 3, with 18 bases in between. Germline V CDR1 and CDR2: MDHEN, SYDVKM. The length of the CDR3 is 17 residues. CDR3 amino acids: CASSLSGRGGYDYGYTF. The CDR3 DNA reads TGTGCCAGCAGTTTATCGGGCAGGGGCGGGTACGACTATGGCTACACCTTC.